The next 7 T cell receptor beta chains were all read from a single sample in a study of tumor-infiltrating lymphocytes in oesophageal squamous cell carcinoma. TCRdb fed the PCR reads into MiXCR, producing one record per CDR3 protein. The repertoire consists of over 10,000 distinct CDR3 sequences, with more than 45% occurring once and the leading ten covering about 30%. Material for sequencing was esophageal tumor tissue. The receptors shown here come from a female donor with esophageal squamous cell carcinoma.

The chain couples TRBV5-1 to TRBJ2-5; 11 nucleotides line up with TRBD2. The J call is in doubt because the DNA end fits TRBJ2-7 better. CDR1 is SGHRS, CDR2 YFSETQ, per germline. The CDR3 runs to 17 residues. The CDR3, as DNA: TGCGCCAGCGACCTGGGGGGGCGGACTAGCGGGTCCTACGAGCAGTACTTC. Encoded protein: CASDLGGRTSGSYEQYF.

The genes are TRBV7-2 and TRBJ2-1; 7 bases align to TRBD1. The CDR3 runs to 16 residues. Unmatched junction bases numbered 5, after V lost 2 bases and J lost 1 base. Germline V CDR1 and CDR2: SGHTA, FQGNSA. CDR3 residues: CASSLIGTASYNEQFF. CDR3 DNA: TGTGCCAGCAGCTTAATTGGGACAGCATCCTACAATGAGCAGTTCTTC.

The chain has TRBV7-2 and TRBJ2-1; possibly TRBD1 for D (6 bases). The end of the DNA fits TRBJ2-7 better, so the J call may be wrong. The CDR3 extends over 14 amino acids. Germline V gene data show CDR1 as SGHTA and CDR2 as FQGNSA. The CDR3 spells CASSLAGQINEQYF. In nucleotides, the CDR3 is TGTGCCAGCAGCTTAGCGGGACAAATCAATGAGCAGTACTTC.

J is TRBJ2-2 and V is TRBV12-3 or TRBV12-4; the match to TRBD2 covers 8 bases. CDR3 size: 15 residues. Germline trimming cut 5 bases from V and 3 bases from J; bases unmatched to any gene: 5. CDR3 coding DNA: TGTGCCAGCAGTCCTGGACTAGCCGACACCGGGGAGCTGTTTTTT. This gives the protein CASSPGLADTGELFF.

This clonotype counts as medium-sized. This chain joins TRBV6-4 and TRBJ2-1; D remains ambiguous. The CDR3 is 16 residues long. Germline V gene data show CDR1 as MRHNA and CDR2 as SNTAGT. Trimming pared 5 bases from V and 5 bases from J, leaving 19 bases between. CDR3: CASSPLGIVSNNEQFF. The CDR3 DNA sequence: TGTGCCAGCAGTCCCTTAGGGATAGTCTCGAACAATGAGCAGTTCTTC.

The chain recombines TRBV19 with TRBJ2-7, with 7 bases that match TRBD2. The J call may be mistaken, given a closer DNA end match to TRBJ2-1. The V gene's germline CDR1 is LNHDA and CDR2 SQIVND (reference sequence). This CDR3 comprises 15 residues. The CDR3 coding sequence is TGTGCCACCCGAAGAGAACGCGGGAGCTACAATGAGCAGTTCTTC. Translated, it gives CATRRERGSYNEQFF.

The chain couples TRBV7-6 to TRBJ2-5; perhaps TRBD2 as D (6 bases). The J call is doubtful: the DNA matches TRBJ2-1 better. The CDR3 is 15 amino acids. The V gene's germline CDR1 is SGHVS and CDR2 FNYEAQ. The CDR3 DNA follows: TGTGCCAGCAGCTCCCTTGGGAGTAGCGGAGGCCAGCAGTTCTTC. This gives the protein CASSSLGSSGGQQFF.